This TCR beta chain was observed in a study of T-cell memory formation after mild COVID-19. Study information: Most TCR clusters belonged to a single donor. Study-wide results and limits: Later expanders leaned toward CD4+, whereas clones contracting from day 15 to 85 were balanced CD4/CD8. The pre-infection memory compartment contained some responding clones, suggesting cross-reactive memory joined.

From 5'RACE with constant-segment primers came TCR alpha and TCR beta cDNA libraries that carried sample barcodes and UMIs. TCRdb re-called the 5' RACE reads with MiXCR, one entry per CDR3 protein. The sample contains about 58,000 distinct CDR3 sequences, 25% to 35% of which appear only once. Concerning this clonotype: Its antigen is undetermined.

The CDR3 is 14 amino acids. Germline CDR1 and CDR2: MDHEN and SYDVKM. V trimming: 3 bases; J trimming: 3 bases; junction bases outside the gene matches: 3. V and J are TRBV28 and TRBJ2-3; 7 bases align to TRBD2. Sequencing was done on a sample of PBMCs or a T cell subset sorted from them (not recorded which). This TCR was sampled from a man in his late teens or twenties who had mild COVID-19 (a few samples of this study predate the infection). Cell type and time point are not known. CDR3 loop: CASSFGGVTDTQYF. In DNA, the CDR3 is TGTGCCAGCAGTTTTGGGGGGGTGACAGATACGCAGTATTTT.